These 15 T cell receptor beta chains came from one sample sequenced in a study of patients and donors after allogeneic stem cell transplantation. Using its own MiXCR run on the RT-PCR reads, TCRdb lists one record per CDR3 protein. This table holds roughly 880,000 distinct CDR3 sequences, about a sixth found once. Source material: blood, either unsorted or a sorted T cell fraction (not recorded which). The origin of the receptors is a human donor who was either an allogeneic HSCT recipient or a stem cell or donor lymphocyte infusion donor (not recorded which). It is not recorded whose cells these are; they may come from a transplant donor.

The gene calls are TRBV30 and TRBJ2-7; possible D gene TRBD1, 5 bases. The CDR3 loop spans 13 amino acids. Germline loops: CDR1 GTSNPN, CDR2 SVGIG (reference sequence). The ends were cut back, 0 bases at V and 3 bases at J, with 9 bases in the middle. The CDR3 reads CAWSVGQGYEQYF. CDR3 nucleotides: TGTGCCTGGAGTGTAGGGCAGGGCTACGAGCAGTACTTC.

This clonotype was counted many times. The chain is built from TRBV10-3 and TRBJ2-3; 7 nucleotides match TRBD1. V was clipped by 0 bases and J by 0 bases; unmatched bases: 0. Germline lookup yields CDR1 ENHRY and CDR2 SYGVKD. This CDR3 contains 15 residues. CDR3 coding DNA: TGTGCCATCAGTGAGTCGACAGGGAGCACAGATACGCAGTATTTT. It codes for CAISESTGSTDTQYF.

The V gene is TRBV12-3 or TRBV12-4, the J gene TRBJ2-3; no definite D call. The CDR3 has 13 residues. V lost 8 bases, J lost 5 bases, and 14 bases lay in between. DNA for the CDR3: TGTGCCAGCCGACCCCCGGCCCGAGATACGCAGTATTTT. Amino acids: CASRPPARDTQYF.

This clonotype was seen only a few times. The CDR3 here is CASSLDRGPNSPLHF. In nucleotides, the CDR3 is TGTGCCAGCAGTTTGGACAGGGGACCAAATTCACCCCTCCACTTT. The chain combines TRBV12-3 or TRBV12-4 with TRBJ1-6; TRBD1 agrees at 9 bases. V lost 3 bases and J lost 7; bases outside the gene matches: 4. This CDR3 is 15 amino acids long.

The V and J genes are TRBV7-3 and TRBJ2-3, with D possibly TRBD2 on 5 matching bases. The CDR3 extends over 15 amino acids. Germline V CDR1 and CDR2: SGHTA, FQGTGA. Trimming left V 2 bases short and J 0 bases short, with 9 bases between. CDR3 protein: CASSLSSFSTDTQYF. CDR3 in DNA: TGTGCCAGCAGCTTATCTAGCTTTAGCACAGATACGCAGTATTTT.

This clonotype was counted only a few times. This chain links TRBV6-2 or TRBV6-3 with TRBJ1-1, with unresolved D. The germline V and J ends were trimmed by 6 bases and 2 bases, with 13 bases remaining between them. Germline CDR1 MNHEY, CDR2 SVGEGT. The CDR3 spans 14 residues. The CDR3 sequence is CASSRGSPNTEAFF. The CDR3 DNA reads TGTGCCAGCAGCCGGGGATCTCCTAACACTGAAGCTTTCTTT.

The chain has TRBV4-1 and TRBJ2-7, with D perhaps TRBD2 (5 bases). The CDR3 runs to 15 residues. Germline loops: CDR1 MGHRA, CDR2 YSYEKL. The V and J ends lost 2 bases and 1 base respectively, with 12 bases between them. The CDR3 coding sequence is TGCGCCAGCAGCCAAAGCGGTAGCGATTCCTACGAGCAGTACTTC. Its protein product is CASSQSGSDSYEQYF.

The rearrangement uses TRBV20-1 and TRBJ2-7; 8 bases line up with TRBD1. This CDR3 is 13 amino acids long. J gave up 4 bases and V 6 bases, and 8 bases lay outside the gene matches. Germline values: CDR1 DFQATT, CDR2 SNEGSKA (reference sequence). Here the CDR3 DNA reads TGCAGTGCCCCCGGGACAGGAAATTACGAGCAGTACTTC. Its translation is CSAPGTGNYEQYF.

This clonotype showed up just a few times. The chain has TRBV20-1 and TRBJ1-2, with D perhaps matching TRBD1 (5 bases). The CDR3 loop spans 11 amino acids. CDR1 and CDR2 (germline): DFQATT, SNEGSKA (reference sequence). Here the CDR3 reads CSPGHTNGYTF. CDR3 bases: TGCAGCCCTGGACATACGAATGGCTACACCTTC.

J is TRBJ2-3 and V is TRBV7-2; D may be TRBD1 or TRBD2 (5 bases each). This CDR3 contains 15 residues. With 3 bases removed from V and 2 bases from J, the gap between germline ends came to 12 bases. The germline V gene has CDR1 SGHTA and CDR2 FQGNSA. The CDR3 DNA reads TGTGCCAGCAGCTTCCGGGACGGGCTCACAGATACGCAGTATTTT. Encoded protein: CASSFRDGLTDTQYF.

This clonotype was seen many times. The chain links TRBV6-2 or TRBV6-3 to TRBJ1-6; TRBD1 might be the D (5 bases). The germline CDR1 and CDR2 sequences are MNHEY and SVGEGT. The length of the CDR3 is 12 residues. V lost 6 bases to trimming and J lost 7 bases, with 7 bases between them. This CDR3 is CASSRGNSPLHF. The DNA of the CDR3 is TGTGCCAGCAGCCGGGGGAATTCACCCCTCCACTTT.

V gene TRBV14 combines with J gene TRBJ2-1; 8 nucleotides match TRBD2. V shed 4 bases and J 10 bases; nucleotides not matched to a gene: 12. The CDR3 extends over 15 amino acids. Germline values: CDR1 SGHDN, CDR2 FVKESK. For the CDR3, the DNA is TGTGCCAGCAGCCCCTTTGGCGGGAGGACGTACGAGCAGTTCTTC. Encoded protein: CASSPFGGRTYEQFF.

This clonotype was seen more than once but under ten times. This sequence joins TRBV6-2 or TRBV6-3 and TRBJ2-7; D uncertain. There are 14 residues in the CDR3. The ends were cut back, 8 bases at V and 4 bases at J, with 18 bases in the middle. CDR1 is MNHEY, CDR2 SVGEGT, per germline. For the CDR3, the DNA is TGTGCCAGCCTAAGCGTCGGCATCATTTACGAGCAGTACTTC. As protein: CASLSVGIIYEQYF.

This clonotype occurred a few times. The rearrangement joins TRBV29-1 to TRBJ2-5; 7 nucleotides agree with TRBD1. The CDR3 contains 14 residues. Looked up from germline, CDR1 is SQVTM and CDR2 is ANQGSEA. Trimming removed 2 bases from V and 2 bases from J; junction bases left unmatched: 5. The CDR3 sequence is CSVELDRPQETQYF. In nucleotides, the CDR3 is TGCAGCGTTGAACTGGACAGGCCTCAAGAGACCCAGTACTTC.

The rearrangement joins TRBV7-2 to TRBJ2-7; D is perhaps TRBD1 (6 bases). The CDR3 runs 13 residues. Germline V lookup: CDR1 SGHTA, CDR2 FQGNSA. The V and J ends lost 4 bases and 6 bases respectively, with 13 bases between them. CDR3 DNA sequence: TGTGCCAGCAGCTCACAAACAGGGTTCGAGCAGTACTTC. Translation: CASSSQTGFEQYF.